The sample holds a few counts of the clone carrying this T cell receptor beta chain. Its antigen is not identified. This specimen belongs to a study of blood T cells in healthy people across ages. Looking at the study overall: T cells yielded about one barcoded beta molecule per two cells through template switching.

The authors ran a second PCR of 7 to 11 cycles using a sample-barcoded 5' primer and a J-beta primer mix. Every molecule of cDNA carried a tag from a template-switch adaptor with 12 random nucleotides. TCRdb recomputed calls from the 5' RACE reads with MiXCR, one row per CDR3 protein. The sample records 1 million or so distinct CDR3 sequences, less than 25% being singletons. Study-wide findings and caveats: When set beside aged donors, long-lived donors presented more naive CD4+ cells and higher diversity.

This sample was also put to use in a study of T cells of mothers and their children. From that study: Thymic selection shapes TCR recombination output in related pairs, and it does so similarly in unrelated pairs.

Sequencing used blood. The clonotype originates from a girl under 10 years old in good health.

As DNA, the CDR3 is TGTGCCAGCAGTTTGTTCACAGGAGGCCACGAGCAGTACTTC. Encoded protein: CASSLFTGGHEQYF. The chain combines TRBV12-3 or TRBV12-4 with TRBJ2-7, with D possibly being TRBD1 or TRBD2 (5 bases each). The CDR3 consists of 14 residues. Trimming removed 3 bases from V and 5 bases from J, with 14 bases in between.